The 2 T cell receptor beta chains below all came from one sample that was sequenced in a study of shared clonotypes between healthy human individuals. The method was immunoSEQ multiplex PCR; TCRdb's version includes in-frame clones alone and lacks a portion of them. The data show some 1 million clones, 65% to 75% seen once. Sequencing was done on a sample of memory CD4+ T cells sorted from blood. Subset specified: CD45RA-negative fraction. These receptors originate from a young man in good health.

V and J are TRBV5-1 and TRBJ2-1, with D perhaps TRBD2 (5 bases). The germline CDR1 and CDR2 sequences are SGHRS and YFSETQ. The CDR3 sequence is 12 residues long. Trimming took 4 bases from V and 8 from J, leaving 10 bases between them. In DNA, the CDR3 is TGCGCCAGCAGCAACGACTATTATGAGCAGTTCTTC. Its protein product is CASSNDYYEQFF. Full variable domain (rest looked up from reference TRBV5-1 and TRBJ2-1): KAGVTQTPRYLIKTRGQQVTLSCSPISGHRSVSWYQQTPGQGLQFLFEYFSETQRNKGNFPGRFSGRQFSNSRSEMNVSTLELGDSALYLCASSNDYYEQFFGPGTRLTVL.

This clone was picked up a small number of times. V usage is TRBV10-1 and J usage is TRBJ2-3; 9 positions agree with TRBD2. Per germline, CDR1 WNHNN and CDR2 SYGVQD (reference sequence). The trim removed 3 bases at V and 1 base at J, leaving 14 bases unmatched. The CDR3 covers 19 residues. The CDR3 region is CASSDYASGTEGGTDTQYF. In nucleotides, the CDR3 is TGCGCCAGCAGTGACTATGCTAGCGGGACGGAAGGGGGCACAGATACGCAGTATTTT.